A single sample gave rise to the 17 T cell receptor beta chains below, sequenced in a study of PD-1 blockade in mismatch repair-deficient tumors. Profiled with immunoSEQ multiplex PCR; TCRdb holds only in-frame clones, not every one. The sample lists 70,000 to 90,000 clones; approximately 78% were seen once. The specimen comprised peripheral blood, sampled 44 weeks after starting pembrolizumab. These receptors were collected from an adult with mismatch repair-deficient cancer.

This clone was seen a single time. CDR3 sequence reads: CASSWGQPSNYGYTF. CDR3 bases: TGTGCCAGCAGCTGGGGACAACCTTCTAACTATGGCTACACCTTC. The rearrangement links TRBV5-4 to TRBJ1-2, with D perhaps TRBD1 (6 bases). V lost 3 bases and J 0 bases, leaving 12 bases between the germline ends. Germline values: CDR1 SGHNT, CDR2 YYREEE (reference sequence). The CDR3 length is 15 residues.

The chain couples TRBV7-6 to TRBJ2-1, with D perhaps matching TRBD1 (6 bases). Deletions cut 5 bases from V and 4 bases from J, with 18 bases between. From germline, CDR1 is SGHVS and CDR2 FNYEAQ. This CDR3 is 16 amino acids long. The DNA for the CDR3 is TGTGCCAGCAGCCAGGGGTCTGGAAGGTCGTACAATGAGCAGTTCTTC. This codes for CASSQGSGRSYNEQFF. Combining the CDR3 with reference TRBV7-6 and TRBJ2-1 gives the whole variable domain GAGVSQSPRYKVTKRGQDVALRCDPISGHVSLYWYRQALGQGPEFLTYFNYEAQQDKSGLPNDRFSAERPEGSISTLTIQRTEQRDSAMYRCASSQGSGRSYNEQFFGPGTRLTVL.

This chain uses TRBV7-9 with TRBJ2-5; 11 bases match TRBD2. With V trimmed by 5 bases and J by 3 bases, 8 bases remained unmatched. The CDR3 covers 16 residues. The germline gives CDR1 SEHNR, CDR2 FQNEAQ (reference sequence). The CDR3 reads CASSARPGLAEETQYF. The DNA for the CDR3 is TGTGCCAGCAGCGCGCGCCCGGGACTAGCGGAAGAGACCCAGTACTTC.

The CDR3 DNA is TGCAGCGTTGATTGGGACAGGGGGACCTACGAGCAGTACTTC. Residues: CSVDWDRGTYEQYF. The chain joins TRBV29-1 to TRBJ2-7, with 11 nucleotides matching TRBD1. The trim removed 3 bases at V and 2 bases at J, leaving 3 bases unmatched. The CDR3 sequence is 14 residues long. The germline gives CDR1 SQVTM, CDR2 ANQGSEA.

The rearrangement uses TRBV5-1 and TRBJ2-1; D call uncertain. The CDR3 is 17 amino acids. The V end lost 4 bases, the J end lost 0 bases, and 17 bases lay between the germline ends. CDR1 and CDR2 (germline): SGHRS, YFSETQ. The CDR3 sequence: CASSPSLSLNSYNEQFF. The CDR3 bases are TGCGCCAGCAGCCCCTCTCTTAGCCTCAACTCCTACAATGAGCAGTTCTTC.

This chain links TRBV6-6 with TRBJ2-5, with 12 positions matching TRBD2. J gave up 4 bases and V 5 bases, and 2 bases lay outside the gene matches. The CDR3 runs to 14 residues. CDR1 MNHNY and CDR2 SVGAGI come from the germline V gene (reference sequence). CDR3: CASSLTSGRETQYF. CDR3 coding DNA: TGTGCCAGCAGTCTGACTAGCGGGAGAGAGACCCAGTACTTC.

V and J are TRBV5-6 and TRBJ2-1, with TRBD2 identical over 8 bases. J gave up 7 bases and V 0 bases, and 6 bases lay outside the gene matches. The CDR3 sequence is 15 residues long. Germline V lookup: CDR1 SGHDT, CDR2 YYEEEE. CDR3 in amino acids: CASSLDIAGLNEQFF. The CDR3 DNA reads TGTGCCAGCAGCTTGGATATAGCGGGACTGAATGAGCAGTTCTTC.

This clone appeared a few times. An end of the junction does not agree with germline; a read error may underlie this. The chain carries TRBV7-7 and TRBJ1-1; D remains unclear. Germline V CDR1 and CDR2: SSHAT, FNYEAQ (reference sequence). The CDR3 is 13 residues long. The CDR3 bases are TGTGCTAGCAGCTTCCGGTTGAACACTGAAGCTTTCTTT. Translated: CASSFRLNTEAFF. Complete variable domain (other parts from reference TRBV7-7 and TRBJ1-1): GAGVSQSPRYKVTKRGQDVTLRCDPISSHATLYWYQQALGQGPEFLTYFNYEAQPDKSGLPSDRFSAERPEGSISTLTIQRTEQRDSAMYRCASSFRLNTEAFFGQGTRLTVV.

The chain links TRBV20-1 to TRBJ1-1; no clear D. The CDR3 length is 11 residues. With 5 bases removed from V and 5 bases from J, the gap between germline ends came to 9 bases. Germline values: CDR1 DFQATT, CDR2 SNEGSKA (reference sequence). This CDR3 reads CSAPDGTEAFF. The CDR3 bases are TGCAGTGCTCCAGACGGAACTGAAGCTTTCTTT.

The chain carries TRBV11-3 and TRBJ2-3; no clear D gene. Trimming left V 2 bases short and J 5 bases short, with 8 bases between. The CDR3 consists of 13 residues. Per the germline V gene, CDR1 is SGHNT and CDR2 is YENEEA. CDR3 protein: CASSLSLGDTQYF. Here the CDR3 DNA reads TGTGCCAGCAGCTTATCCTTAGGAGATACGCAGTATTTT.

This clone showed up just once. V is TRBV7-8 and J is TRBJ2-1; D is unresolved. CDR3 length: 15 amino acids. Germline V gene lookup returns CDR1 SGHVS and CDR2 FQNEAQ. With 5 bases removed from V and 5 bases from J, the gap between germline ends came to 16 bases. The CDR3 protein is CASSPLDGPHNEQFF. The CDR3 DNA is TGTGCCAGCAGCCCCTTGGATGGACCGCACAATGAGCAGTTCTTC.

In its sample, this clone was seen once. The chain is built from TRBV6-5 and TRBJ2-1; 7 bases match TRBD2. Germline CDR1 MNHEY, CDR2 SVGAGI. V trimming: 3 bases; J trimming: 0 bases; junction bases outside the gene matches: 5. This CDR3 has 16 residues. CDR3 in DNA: TGTGCCAGCAGTTATATCGGCGGGAGCTCCTACAATGAGCAGTTCTTC. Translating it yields CASSYIGGSSYNEQFF.

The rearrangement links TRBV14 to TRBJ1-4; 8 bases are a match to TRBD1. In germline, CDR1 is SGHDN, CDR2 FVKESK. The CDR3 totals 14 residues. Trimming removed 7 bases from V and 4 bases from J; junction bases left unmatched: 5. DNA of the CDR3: TGTGCCAGCAAACGGGACAGGAGTAATGAAAAACTGTTTTTT. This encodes CASKRDRSNEKLFF.

CDR3 DNA: TGCAGCGTCCGTCAGACAGGGCCGCAGCTTGAAGCTTTCTTT. Its translation is CSVRQTGPQLEAFF. V is TRBV29-1 and J is TRBJ1-1; 7 nucleotides align to TRBD1. Germline CDR1 is SQVTM and CDR2 is ANQGSEA. This CDR3 has 14 residues. V shed 6 bases, J shed 7 bases, and the junction held 14 bases outside the gene matches. The full variable domain, completed using reference TRBV29-1 and TRBJ1-1, is SAVISQKPSRDICQRGTSLTIQCQVDSQVTMMFWYRQQPGQSLTLIATANQGSEATYESGFVIDKFPISRPNLTFSTLTVSNMSPEDSSIYLCSVRQTGPQLEAFFGQGTRLTVV.

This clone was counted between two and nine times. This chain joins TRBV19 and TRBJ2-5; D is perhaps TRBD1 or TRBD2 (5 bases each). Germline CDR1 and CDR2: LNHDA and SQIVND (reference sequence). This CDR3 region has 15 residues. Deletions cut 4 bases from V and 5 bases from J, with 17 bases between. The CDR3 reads CASSKGDLSWETQYF. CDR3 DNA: TGTGCCAGTAGTAAAGGGGACCTCTCCTGGGAGACCCAGTACTTC.

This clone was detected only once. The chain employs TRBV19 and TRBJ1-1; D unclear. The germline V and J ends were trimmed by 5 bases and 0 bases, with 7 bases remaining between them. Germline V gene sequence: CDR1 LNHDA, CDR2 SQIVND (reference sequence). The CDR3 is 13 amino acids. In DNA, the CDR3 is TGTGCCAGTAGTCCCCGGATGAACACTGAAGCTTTCTTT. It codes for CASSPRMNTEAFF.

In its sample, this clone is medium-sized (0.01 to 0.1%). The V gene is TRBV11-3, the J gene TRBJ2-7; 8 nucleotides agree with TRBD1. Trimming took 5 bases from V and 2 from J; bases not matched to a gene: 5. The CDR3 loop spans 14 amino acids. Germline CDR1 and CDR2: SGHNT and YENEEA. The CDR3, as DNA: TGTGCCAGCAGCCGGGGGACAGGAACCTACGAGCAGTACTTC. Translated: CASSRGTGTYEQYF. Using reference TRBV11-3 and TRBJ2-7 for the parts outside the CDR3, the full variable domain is EAGVVQSPRYKIIEKKQPVAFWCNPISGHNTLYWYLQNLGQGPELLIRYENEEAVDDSQLPKDRFSAERLKGVDSTLKIQPAELGDSAVYLCASSRGTGTYEQYFGPGTRLTVT.